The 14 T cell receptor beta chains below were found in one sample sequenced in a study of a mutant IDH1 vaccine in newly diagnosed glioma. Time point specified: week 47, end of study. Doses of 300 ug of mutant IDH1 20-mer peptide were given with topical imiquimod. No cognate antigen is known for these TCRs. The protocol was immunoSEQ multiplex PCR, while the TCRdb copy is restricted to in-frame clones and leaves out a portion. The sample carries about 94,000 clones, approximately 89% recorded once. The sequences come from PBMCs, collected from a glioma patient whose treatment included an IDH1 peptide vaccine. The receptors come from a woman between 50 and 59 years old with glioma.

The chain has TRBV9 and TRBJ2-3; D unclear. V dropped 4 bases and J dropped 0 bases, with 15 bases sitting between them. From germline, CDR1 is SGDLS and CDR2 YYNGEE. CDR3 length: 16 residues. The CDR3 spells CASSPAGRRSTDTQYF. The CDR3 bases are TGTGCCAGCAGCCCAGCTGGGCGAAGGAGCACAGATACGCAGTATTTT.

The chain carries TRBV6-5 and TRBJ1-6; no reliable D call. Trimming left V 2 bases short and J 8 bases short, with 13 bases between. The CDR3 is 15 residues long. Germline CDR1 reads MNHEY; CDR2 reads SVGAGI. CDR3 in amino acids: CASSYPRLRDSPLHF. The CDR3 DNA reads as TGTGCCAGCAGTTACCCCCGATTGAGGGATTCACCCCTCCACTTT.

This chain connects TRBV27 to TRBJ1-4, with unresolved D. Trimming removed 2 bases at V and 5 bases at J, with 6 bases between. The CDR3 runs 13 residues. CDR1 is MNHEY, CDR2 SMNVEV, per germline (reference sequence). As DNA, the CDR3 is TGTGCCAGCAGTTTAGAACGGAATGAAAAACTGTTTTTT. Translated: CASSLERNEKLFF.

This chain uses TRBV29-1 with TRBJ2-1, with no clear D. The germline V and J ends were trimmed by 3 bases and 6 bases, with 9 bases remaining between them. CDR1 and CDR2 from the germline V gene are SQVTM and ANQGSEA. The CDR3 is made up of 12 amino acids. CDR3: CSVDLWGNEQFF. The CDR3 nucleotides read TGCAGCGTTGATCTATGGGGCAATGAGCAGTTCTTC.

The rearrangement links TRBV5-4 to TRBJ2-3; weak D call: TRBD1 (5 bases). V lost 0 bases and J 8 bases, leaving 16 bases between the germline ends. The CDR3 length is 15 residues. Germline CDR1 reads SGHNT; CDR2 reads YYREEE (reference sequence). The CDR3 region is CASSLVGAFVATQYF. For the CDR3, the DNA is TGTGCCAGCAGCTTGGTTGGGGCATTTGTGGCTACGCAGTATTTT.

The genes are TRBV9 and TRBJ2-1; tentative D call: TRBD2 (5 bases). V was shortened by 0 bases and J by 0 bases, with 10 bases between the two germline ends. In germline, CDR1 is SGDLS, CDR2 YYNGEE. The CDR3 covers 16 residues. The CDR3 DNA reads TGTGCCAGCAGCGTAGGTGTGGGGAGCTCCTACAATGAGCAGTTCTTC. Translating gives CASSVGVGSSYNEQFF.

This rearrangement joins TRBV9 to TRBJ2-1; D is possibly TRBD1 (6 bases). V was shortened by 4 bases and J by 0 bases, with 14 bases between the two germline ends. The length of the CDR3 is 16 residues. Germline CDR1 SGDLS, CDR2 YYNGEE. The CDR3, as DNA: TGTGCCAGCAGCCCCCTGGGGGCAGGCTCCTACAATGAGCAGTTCTTC. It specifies CASSPLGAGSYNEQFF.

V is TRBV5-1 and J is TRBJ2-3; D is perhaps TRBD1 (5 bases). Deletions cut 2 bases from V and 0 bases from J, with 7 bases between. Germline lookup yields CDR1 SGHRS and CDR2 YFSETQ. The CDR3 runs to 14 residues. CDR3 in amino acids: CASSFDRSTDTQYF. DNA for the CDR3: TGCGCCAGCAGCTTCGACAGAAGCACAGATACGCAGTATTTT.

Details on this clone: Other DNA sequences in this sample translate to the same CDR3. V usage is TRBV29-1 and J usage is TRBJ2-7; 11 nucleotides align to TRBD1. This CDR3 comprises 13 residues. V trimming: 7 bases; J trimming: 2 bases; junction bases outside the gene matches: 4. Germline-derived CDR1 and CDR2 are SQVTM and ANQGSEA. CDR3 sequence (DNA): TGCAGCGCTGGGACAGGGGGAACCTACGAGCAGTACTTC. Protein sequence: CSAGTGGTYEQYF.

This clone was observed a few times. The DNA for the CDR3 is TGTGCCAGCAGCGTCCGGGGGGTTGGGGGCGAGACCCAGTACTTC. Amino acids: CASSVRGVGGETQYF. The rearrangement joins TRBV21-1 to TRBJ2-5; the table's D call, TRBD2, has no DNA check behind it. TRBV21-1 is deemed a pseudogene. The CDR3 covers 15 residues.

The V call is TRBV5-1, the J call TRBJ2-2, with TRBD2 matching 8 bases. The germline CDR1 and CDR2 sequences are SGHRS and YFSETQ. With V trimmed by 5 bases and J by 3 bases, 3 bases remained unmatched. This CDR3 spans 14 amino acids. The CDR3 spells CASRPAGDTGELFF. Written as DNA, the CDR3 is TGCGCCAGCAGGCCAGCGGGAGACACCGGGGAGCTGTTTTTT.

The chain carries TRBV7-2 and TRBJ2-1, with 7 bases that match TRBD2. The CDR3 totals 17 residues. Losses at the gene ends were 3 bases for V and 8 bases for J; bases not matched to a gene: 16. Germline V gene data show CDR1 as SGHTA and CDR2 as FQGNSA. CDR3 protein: CASSFLEGLHQGYEQFF. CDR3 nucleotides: TGTGCCAGCAGCTTCCTAGAGGGACTACACCAAGGATATGAGCAGTTCTTC.

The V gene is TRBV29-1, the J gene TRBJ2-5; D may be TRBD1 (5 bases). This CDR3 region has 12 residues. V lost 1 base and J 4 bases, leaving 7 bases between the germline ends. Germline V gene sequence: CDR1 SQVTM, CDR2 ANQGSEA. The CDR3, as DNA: TGCAGCGTTGAAGGGGGCGGAGAGACCCAGTACTTC. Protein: CSVEGGGETQYF.

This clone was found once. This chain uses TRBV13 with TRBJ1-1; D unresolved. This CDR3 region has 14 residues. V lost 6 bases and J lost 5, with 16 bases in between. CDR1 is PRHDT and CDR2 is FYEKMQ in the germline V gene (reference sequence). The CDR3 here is CASSSDWGGTEAFF. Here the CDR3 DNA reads TGTGCCAGCAGTTCGGACTGGGGTGGAACTGAAGCTTTCTTT.